This T cell receptor beta chain was sequenced during a study of early T cells in non-severe SARS-CoV-2 infection. Whole-study context: Sequenced bulk RNA came from whole blood that was unsorted, and chains were unpaired.

Each cDNA molecule carried a unique molecular identifier. TCRdb re-derived calls from the 5' RACE reads in MiXCR, one entry per CDR3 protein. The sample shows approximately 70,000 distinct CDR3 sequences, roughly 15% of them seen only once. This clonotype appeared many times. The sample consisted of whole blood. The clonotype comes from an adult who was a healthcare worker with PCR-confirmed SARS-CoV-2 infection or an uninfected control (not recorded which).

CDR3 in DNA: TGTGCCAGCAGCGTAGCAGGGTTCGTAAATACGCAGTATTTT. It encodes CASSVAGFVNTQYF. The chain couples TRBV9 to TRBJ2-3; D is possibly TRBD1 (5 bases). CDR1 and CDR2 from the germline V gene are SGDLS and YYNGEE. The CDR3 length is 14 residues. Deletions cut 0 bases from V and 7 bases from J, with 12 bases between.